These T cell receptor beta chains were read from a single sample in a study of T cell responses to AZD1222 COVID-19 vaccine. Generated by immunoSEQ multiplex PCR, the TCRdb table keeps only in-frame clones and is missing some. The table shows 150,000 to 200,000 clones, with 85% to 95% occurring only once. Source: peripheral blood, taken on day 0 of AZD1222 vaccination. The receptor source for this set is an adult in good health. The CDR3 runs from the conserved cysteine through the conserved F or W. D genes are given only for firm matches. Size tells how often a clone was seen (once, few, many) or the class of an expanded clone, and some rows leave it out.

abundance	d_gene	j_gene	v_gene	CDR3aa	CDR3nt
.	.	TRBJ1-1	TRBV7-8	CASKKGDPPEAFF	TGTGCCAGCAAGAAAGGGGACCCCCCTGAAGCTTTCTTT
.	.	TRBJ2-5	TRBV30	CAWCQGETQYF	TGTGCCTGGTGTCAGGGAGAGACCCAGTACTTC
.	TRBD1	TRBJ2-3	TRBV4-2	CASSQEEGQGRTDTQYF	TGTGCCAGCAGCCAAGAAGAGGGACAGGGGAGGACAGATACGCAGTATTTT
.	.	TRBJ2-5	TRBV2	CASTLWVAGSETQYF	TGTGCCAGCACCTTATGGGTGGCGGGGAGTGAGACCCAGTACTTC
.	TRBD1	TRBJ1-2	TRBV5-6	CASSLRQGDGYTF	TGTGCCAGCAGCTTAAGACAGGGGGATGGCTACACCTTC
.	TRBD1	TRBJ1-6	TRBV12-3/TRBV12-4	CASRQGNSPLHF	TGTGCCAGTCGACAGGGGAATTCACCCCTCCACTTT
.	.	TRBJ2-7	TRBV27	CASSFSPGYEQYF	TGTGCCAGCAGTTTTTCCCCGGGGTACGAGCAGTACTTC
.	.	TRBJ2-7	TRBV21-1	CASSNRREDSPSGSYEQYF	TGTGCCAGCAGCAATAGAAGGGAAGACAGCCCGTCCGGGTCCTACGAGCAGTACTTC
.	.	TRBJ1-1	TRBV18	CASSPDSLNTEAFF	TGTGCCAGCTCACCGGACAGCTTGAACACTGAAGCTTTCTTT
once	.	TRBJ2-7	TRBV6-5	CASSYQGSISYEQYF	TGTGCCAGCAGTTACCAGGGGTCTATTAGCTACGAGCAGTACTTC
.	.	TRBJ2-3	TRBV6-5	CASSFLVVADTQYF	TGTGCCAGCAGTTTCTTGGTCGTTGCAGATACGCAGTATTTT
.	TRBD1	TRBJ1-2	TRBV29-1	CSVSGQGENYGYTF	TGCAGCGTTTCCGGACAGGGGGAAAACTATGGCTACACCTTC
.	TRBD1	TRBJ1-6	TRBV14	CASSPYRGRNSPLHF	TGTGCCAGCAGCCCTTACAGGGGAAGGAATTCACCCCTCCACTTT
few	.	TRBJ2-1	TRBV4-1	CASSQDGVGIF	TGCGCCAGCAGCCAAGATGGGGTGGGGATCTTC
.	.	TRBJ1-6	TRBV20-1	CSASSAIGGNSPLHF	TGCAGTGCTAGTTCGGCCATAGGGGGTAATTCACCCCTCCACTTT
.	.	TRBJ1-5	TRBV7-9	CASSRYSGTGLQPQHF	TGTGCCAGCAGCCGCTACTCGGGCACAGGGCTCCAGCCCCAGCATTTT
few	TRBD1	TRBJ2-3	TRBV15	CATSFRDRVTDTQYF	TGTGCCACCAGCTTCCGGGACAGGGTCACAGATACGCAGTATTTT
.	.	TRBJ2-2	TRBV2	CASSNRGLHRKSTGELFF	TGTGCCAGCAGTAATCGGGGTCTTCATCGAAAGAGCACCGGGGAGCTGTTTTTT
once	.	TRBJ2-7	TRBV6-2/TRBV6-3	CASSHRRGLSSYEQYF	TGTGCCAGCAGTCACCGCAGGGGTTTGAGCTCCTACGAGCAGTACTTC
.	.	TRBJ2-7	TRBV7-2	CASSQAGNPLYEQYF	TGTGCCAGCAGCCAGGCGGGGAATCCTCTCTACGAGCAGTACTTC
.	.	TRBJ1-1	TRBV18	CASSIQEVAEAFF	TGTGCCAGCTCAATTCAGGAGGTCGCTGAAGCTTTCTTT
once	.	TRBJ1-1	TRBV10-3	CAISELSGSEAFF	TGTGCCATCAGTGAGTTGTCGGGATCTGAAGCTTTCTTT